Below, one TCR beta chain is given with its context. Its antigen remains unidentified. These data originate in a study of T cell responses to AZD1222 COVID-19 vaccine. Overall study results and limits: Most donors were white British and more were female, and clonal diversity was possibly underestimated. In all cases, repertoires were sampled only after the peak T cell response.

The assay was immunoSEQ multiplex PCR, and TCRdb's table has in-frame clones only and misses some. The table lists approximately 150,000 clones, 86% of them singletons. V was pared by 1 base and J by 0 bases, with 10 bases between. This CDR3 spans 16 amino acids. Germline V gene lookup returns CDR1 ENHRY and CDR2 SYGVKD. Sequenced material: peripheral blood, taken 28 days after the second AZD1222 dose. The receptor comes from an adult who received the AZD1222 COVID-19 vaccine. V gene TRBV10-3 combines with J gene TRBJ1-3, with D possibly matching TRBD1 (5 bases). The CDR3 DNA sequence: TGTGCCATCAGTGAGTTAAGGGACGACTCTGGAAACACCATATATTTT. Translation gives CAISELRDDSGNTIYF.